The rows below give T cell receptor beta chains drawn from one sample of a study of blood T cell repertoires in COVID-19. The data were produced by immunoSEQ multiplex PCR, yet TCRdb's version contains in-frame clones alone and is incomplete. The sample carries about 250,000 clones, nearly 90% recorded once. The sequencing input was peripheral blood. Receptors were obtained from a young man with active or convalescent COVID-19. Both conserved end residues are part of each CDR3. The D gene is left open where the match is weak. Size tells how often a clone was seen (once, few, many) or the class of an expanded clone, and some rows leave it out.

clone size	D gene	V gene	J gene	CDR3 protein	CDR3 DNA
-	TRBD2	TRBV27	TRBJ2-1	CASKAGSSYNEQFF	TGTGCCAGCAAAGCGGGAAGCTCCTACAATGAGCAGTTCTTC
once	-	TRBV28	TRBJ1-2	CASRLTDWGYGYTF	TGTGCCAGCAGGTTGACAGATTGGGGCTATGGCTACACCTTC
once	TRBD1	TRBV28	TRBJ2-5	CASSLPPRGFGETQYF	TGTGCCAGCAGTTTACCTCCCAGGGGGTTTGGTGAGACCCAGTACTTC
-	-	TRBV28	TRBJ1-4	CASTTYRESWANEKLFF	TGTGCCAGCACTACTTATAGGGAGAGTTGGGCTAATGAAAAACTGTTTTTT
-	TRBD1	TRBV11-3	TRBJ2-3	CASSLRGLSTDTQYF	TGTGCCAGCAGCCTGAGGGGGCTTAGCACAGATACGCAGTATTTT
-	-	TRBV11-3	TRBJ2-1	CASSSSGDYGHEQFF	TGTGCCAGCAGCTCCTCCGGAGACTACGGACATGAGCAGTTCTTC
-	-	TRBV28	TRBJ1-2	CASSNTGYGYTF	TGTGCCAGCAGCAATACAGGGTATGGCTACACCTTC
-	-	TRBV2	TRBJ2-1	CASSENVQGRNNEQFF	TGTGCCAGCAGTGAGAATGTACAGGGCAGAAACAATGAGCAGTTCTTC
few	TRBD1	TRBV6-5	TRBJ1-2	CASRRGLDYGYTF	TGTGCCAGCCGCAGGGGGCTTGACTATGGCTACACCTTC
-	-	TRBV6-1	TRBJ1-1	CASSETLNTEAFF	TGTGCCAGCAGTGAAACTTTGAACACTGAAGCTTTCTTT
-	-	TRBV5-4	TRBJ2-7	CASSPTRGTGEQYF	TGTGCCAGCAGCCCCACCCGGGGAACGGGCGAGCAGTACTTC
once	TRBD2	TRBV4-1	TRBJ2-2	CASSQEAGGNTGELFF	TGCGCCAGCAGCCAAGAAGCGGGAGGGAACACCGGGGAGCTGTTTTTT
-	TRBD1	TRBV6-2/TRBV6-3	TRBJ1-2	CASSSPGQGAQGYGYTF	TGTGCCAGCAGTTCCCCGGGACAGGGGGCGCAAGGCTATGGCTACACCTTC
-	TRBD2	TRBV2	TRBJ2-5	CASSDGGGAEETQYF	TGTGCCAGCAGTGATGGCGGGGGGGCGGAAGAGACCCAGTACTTC
-	TRBD2	TRBV19	TRBJ2-1	CASSKSPGLAGGNEQFF	TGTGCCAGTAGTAAATCTCCCGGACTAGCGGGAGGGAATGAGCAGTTCTTC
-	TRBD2	TRBV27	TRBJ2-7	CASSFRLAGGFYEQYF	TGTGCCAGCAGTTTCCGACTAGCGGGAGGTTTTTACGAGCAGTACTTC
-	TRBD1	TRBV6-5	TRBJ1-1	CASSYRGEAFF	TGTGCCAGCAGCTACAGGGGTGAAGCTTTCTTT
-	-	TRBV6-5	TRBJ1-1	CASSYGGGRNTEAFF	TGTGCCAGCAGTTACGGGGGGGGGAGGAACACTGAAGCTTTCTTT
-	TRBD1	TRBV5-6	TRBJ2-1	CASRPPGQGVDEQFF	TGTGCCAGCAGACCACCGGGACAGGGGGTCGATGAGCAGTTCTTC
few	-	TRBV2	TRBJ1-1	CASSGGPNTEAFF	TGTGCCAGCAGTGGGGGGCCGAACACTGAAGCTTTCTTT
-	-	TRBV11-2	TRBJ2-1	CASSFFGGAYNEQFF	TGTGCCAGCAGCTTTTTCGGTGGGGCTTACAATGAGCAGTTCTTC